The clone carrying this T cell receptor beta chain appeared a few times. Trimming cost V 6 bases and J 6 bases, with 7 bases left between them. The CDR3 spans 11 residues. The data derive from a study of blood T cell repertoires in COVID-19. Only in-frame clones appear in the TCRdb table, and some are missing; sequencing was by immunoSEQ multiplex PCR. Of a few hundred thousand clones in the sample, around 88% were seen once. The sample comprised peripheral blood. The clonotype was recovered from a woman in her 70s with COVID-19, enrolled during active disease. The chain uses TRBV12-3 or TRBV12-4 and TRBJ2-3; D remains unclear. CDR3 bases: TGTGCCAGCAGCCTCGGGGATACGCAGTATTTT. As protein: CASSLGDTQYF.